The sequence of this TCR beta chain was determined in a study of shared clonotypes between healthy human individuals. Study at large: Three plates were used per donor for CD4 naive, three for CD4 memory, two for CD8 naive and one for CD8 memory. Findings and caveats of the study: Naive subsets, compared against memory subsets, generally had larger estimated richness values. A reduction in generation probabilities was seen for non-shared clonotypes relative to those shared by all four donors. Exclusively blood specimens were collected; tissue repertoires likely differ.

V was clipped by 3 bases and J by 1 base; unmatched bases: 9. Germline CDR1 reads SGHRS; CDR2 reads YFSETQ. This CDR3 contains 16 residues. The protocol was immunoSEQ multiplex PCR, while the TCRdb copy is restricted to in-frame clones and leaves out a portion. The sample yields around 2.3 million clones, 90% to 97% seen once. With regard to this clone: The antigen remains undetermined.

Sequencing was carried out using naive CD4+ T cells sorted from blood. Noted subset: CD45RA+ positively selected. The TCR sequence derives from a young man in good health. The rearrangement joins TRBV5-1 to TRBJ2-5, with 7 bases fitting TRBD1. The CDR3 reads CASSYLDRESQETQYF. CDR3 bases: TGCGCCAGCAGCTACCTCGACAGGGAGTCCCAAGAGACCCAGTACTTC.